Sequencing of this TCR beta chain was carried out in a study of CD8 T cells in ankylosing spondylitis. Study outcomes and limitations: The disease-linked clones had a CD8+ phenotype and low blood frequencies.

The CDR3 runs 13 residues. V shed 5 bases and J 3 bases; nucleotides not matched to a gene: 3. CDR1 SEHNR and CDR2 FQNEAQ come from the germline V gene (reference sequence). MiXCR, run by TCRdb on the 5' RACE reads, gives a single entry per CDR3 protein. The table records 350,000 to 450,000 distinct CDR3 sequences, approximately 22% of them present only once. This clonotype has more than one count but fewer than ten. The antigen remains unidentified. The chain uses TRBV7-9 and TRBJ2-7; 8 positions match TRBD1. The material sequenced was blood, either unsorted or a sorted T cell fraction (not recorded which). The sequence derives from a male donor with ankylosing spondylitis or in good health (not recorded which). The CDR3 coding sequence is TGTGCCAGCAGCACAACAGGGGGCTACGAGCAGTACTTC. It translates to CASSTTGGYEQYF.